This TCR beta chain was profiled in a study of blood T cell repertoires in COVID-19. Study-wide context: Samples came from the United States, Italy and Spain, spanning acute and convalescent COVID-19.

Trimming removed 3 bases from V and 2 bases from J; junction bases left unmatched: 4. Per the germline V gene, CDR1 is MNHEY and CDR2 is SVGAGI. The length of the CDR3 is 15 residues. This table comes from immunoSEQ multiplex PCR, and its TCRdb copy is limited to in-frame clones, with some not included. The sample records about 140,000 clones, roughly 80% being singletons. The TCR was taken from a man in his forties or fifties with acute or convalescent COVID-19. This rearrangement joins TRBV6-5 to TRBJ2-3, with 8 positions matching TRBD2. Sequencing was carried out using peripheral blood. DNA for the CDR3: TGTGCCAGCAGTTATGGGCGGGGGGACACAGATACGCAGTATTTT. Protein: CASSYGRGDTDTQYF.